A single sample gave rise to the 9 T cell receptor beta chains below, sequenced in a study of blood T cell repertoires in COVID-19. The method was immunoSEQ multiplex PCR; TCRdb's version includes in-frame clones alone and lacks a portion of them. The sample yields a few hundred thousand clones, roughly nine tenths seen once. The sequenced sample consisted of peripheral blood. These receptors all stem from a man aged 35 to 55 with acute or convalescent COVID-19.

The V call is TRBV4-1, the J call TRBJ2-3; D possibly corresponds to TRBD1 (6 bases). CDR3 length: 17 amino acids. V lost 2 bases and J 1 base, leaving 16 bases between the germline ends. Germline CDR1 MGHRA, CDR2 YSYEKL. DNA of the CDR3: TGCGCCAGCAGCCAACCAGTCTGGGGGCCGCGCACAGATACGCAGTATTTT. Its protein is CASSQPVWGPRTDTQYF.

The CDR3 reads CAIESRQGSSYNEQFF. The CDR3 nucleotides read TGTGCCATTGAGAGCAGACAGGGGAGCTCCTACAATGAGCAGTTCTTC. The V call is TRBV10-3, the J call TRBJ2-1, with 8 positions matching TRBD1. Germline V lookup: CDR1 ENHRY, CDR2 SYGVKD. J was trimmed by 0 bases and V by 9 bases; bases with no gene match: 10. The CDR3 is made up of 16 amino acids.

The chain joins TRBV28 to TRBJ1-1; 9 bases line up with TRBD1. The germline V gene encodes CDR1 MDHEN and CDR2 SYDVKM. The CDR3 runs to 16 residues. The ends lost 3 bases at V and 5 bases at J; junction bases unmatched: 10. CDR3 sequence: CASSLRNRGLGTEAFF. CDR3 in DNA: TGTGCCAGCAGTTTGCGTAACAGGGGGCTGGGGACTGAAGCTTTCTTT. The entire variable domain, with the rest obtained from reference TRBV28 and TRBJ1-1, is as follows: DVKVTQSSRYLVKRTGEKVFLECVQDMDHENMFWYRQDPGLGLRLIYFSYDVKMKEKGDIPEGYSVSREKKERFSLILESASTNQTSMYLCASSLRNRGLGTEAFFGQGTRLTVV.

This clone was observed a few times. CDR3 loop: CASSLYYPTSSYNSPLHF. CDR3 coding DNA: TGTGCCAGCAGTCTCTATTACCCAACGAGCTCCTATAATTCACCCCTCCACTTT. The chain recombines TRBV6-6 with TRBJ1-6; D is ambiguous. Trimming removed 5 bases at V and 0 bases at J, with 17 bases between. This CDR3 is built from 18 residues. Per the germline V gene, CDR1 is MNHNY and CDR2 is SVGAGI (reference sequence).

This chain's CDR3 is CASSPHRGGQPQHF. DNA for the CDR3: TGTGCCAGTAGTCCCCACAGGGGTGGTCAGCCCCAGCATTTT. The rearrangement uses TRBV19 and TRBJ1-5; TRBD1 agrees at 7 bases. The germline V gene encodes CDR1 LNHDA and CDR2 SQIVND (reference sequence). The CDR3 is 14 amino acids. V lost 5 bases, J lost 6 bases, and 7 bases stayed unmatched.

This chain links TRBV3-1 (or the pseudogene TRBV3-2) with TRBJ1-1; D remains ambiguous. The CDR3 extends over 13 amino acids. Germline V gene lookup returns CDR1 LGHDT and CDR2 YNNKEL (reference sequence). V was clipped by 1 base and J by 1 base, with 4 bases between them. The CDR3 sequence: CASSQVRNTEAFF. The DNA of the CDR3 is TGTGCCAGCAGCCAAGTGAGGAACACTGAAGCTTTCTTT.

The chain uses TRBV3-1 (or the pseudogene TRBV3-2) and TRBJ1-1, with 8 bases fitting TRBD1. The ends lost 3 bases at V and 8 bases at J; junction bases unmatched: 5. The CDR3 runs 13 residues. The germline gives CDR1 LGHDT, CDR2 YNNKEL (reference sequence). This chain's CDR3 is CASSQNGQGEAFF. The CDR3 coding sequence is TGTGCCAGCAGCCAGAACGGACAGGGAGAAGCTTTCTTT.

CDR3 in DNA: TGTGCCAGCAGCCTCTTCGGGGGGGGAACCTACGAGCAGTACTTC. Its protein is CASSLFGGGTYEQYF. The J gene is TRBJ2-7, the V gene TRBV14; 8 bases are a match to TRBD2. V gave up 4 bases and J gave up 2 bases; unmatched junction bases: 7. CDR3 length equals 15 residues. The germline gives CDR1 SGHDN, CDR2 FVKESK.

This chain connects TRBV10-3 to TRBJ1-1; unclear D gene. The CDR3 extends over 18 amino acids. The V end was cut by 3 bases, the J end by 1 base, with 21 bases between. CDR1 is ENHRY, CDR2 SYGVKD, per germline. The CDR3 DNA reads TGTGCCATCAGTGACGGACCAATCACCTCGGCGGGGAACACTGAAGCTTTCTTT. Translated, it gives CAISDGPITSAGNTEAFF.